This record covers a single T cell receptor (beta chain). The data were obtained in a study of blood T cell repertoires in COVID-19. Study as a whole: The United States, Italy and Spain were the sources of the acute and convalescent COVID-19 samples. PBMCs, B-cell-depleted T cells, or T cells provided the cDNA or gDNA that made up the material.

The CDR3 is made up of 12 amino acids. CDR1 and CDR2 (germline): SQVTM, ANQGSEA. Deletions cut 6 bases from V and 5 bases from J, with 13 bases between. Authors' analysis steps: Using reference gene primer amplification, nucleated cell counts were estimated. Produced via immunoSEQ multiplex PCR; TCRdb's table is partial and in-frame only. The DNA gave D and trimming, while V, J and clone size come from that table. Among approximately 280,000 clones listed, 80% to 90% were seen once. The V gene is TRBV29-1, the J gene TRBJ2-5; maybe TRBD2 (5 bases). This TCR derives from a woman in her 70s with acute or convalescent COVID-19. Sequenced material: peripheral blood. The CDR3 loop reads CSVAGPGETQYF. CDR3 nucleotide sequence: TGCAGCGTCGCGGGTCCCGGGGAGACCCAGTACTTC.